The present T cell receptor (beta chain) was sequenced within a study of blood T cell repertoires in COVID-19. This CDR3 has 15 residues. Germline lookup yields CDR1 SGHNT and CDR2 YENEEA. The V end lost 0 bases, the J end lost 1 base, and 9 bases lay between the germline ends. Sequenced by immunoSEQ multiplex PCR; TCRdb stores in-frame clones only, minus some. The data contain 300,000 to 400,000 clones, around nine tenths of them singletons. The rearrangement uses TRBV11-3 and TRBJ1-2; unclear D gene. Sample: peripheral blood. The sequence was collected from a woman in her fifties or sixties with COVID-19, enrolled during active disease. In DNA, the CDR3 is TGTGCCAGCAGCTTAGATTCAGGCTTTAACTATGGCTACACCTTC. As protein: CASSLDSGFNYGYTF. The full variable domain, with the rest looked up from reference TRBV11-3 and TRBJ1-2, is EAGVVQSPRYKIIEKKQPVAFWCNPISGHNTLYWYLQNLGQGPELLIRYENEEAVDDSQLPKDRFSAERLKGVDSTLKIQPAELGDSAVYLCASSLDSGFNYGYTFGSGTRLTVV.